This passage covers 30 T cell receptor beta chains from one sample sequenced in a study of blood T cell repertoires in COVID-19. Profiled with immunoSEQ multiplex PCR; TCRdb holds only in-frame clones, not every one. The data show about 98,000 clones, 65% to 90% seen once. Sequenced sample: peripheral blood. All receptors derive from a man aged 65 to 79 with active or convalescent COVID-19.

The chain employs TRBV6-5 and TRBJ2-2; 9 bases agree with TRBD1. CDR1 and CDR2 from the germline V gene are MNHEY and SVGAGI. The CDR3 is made up of 14 amino acids. V was pared by 7 bases and J by 7 bases, with 7 bases of the junction left unmatched. CDR3: CASKGQGGVGELFF. The CDR3 DNA is TGTGCCAGCAAGGGACAGGGTGGTGTCGGGGAGCTGTTTTTT.

V gene TRBV11-2 combines with J gene TRBJ2-7; 7 bases fit TRBD1. With V trimmed by 8 bases and J by 3 bases, 7 bases remained unmatched. The CDR3 sequence is 13 residues long. Germline loops: CDR1 SGHAT, CDR2 FQNNGV. The CDR3 protein is CASAPDRVYEQYF. In DNA form, the CDR3 reads TGTGCCAGCGCCCCCGACAGGGTCTACGAGCAGTACTTC.

The rearrangement joins TRBV6-4 to TRBJ1-2; D might be TRBD1 (5 bases). Germline CDR1 and CDR2: MRHNA and SNTAGT. The V end was cut by 6 bases, the J end by 2 bases, with 16 bases between. This CDR3 is 15 amino acids long. CDR3 sequence reads: CASRVGGDPNYGYTF. The CDR3 nucleotides are TGTGCCAGCAGGGTGGGAGGGGACCCCAACTATGGCTACACCTTC.

This clone was counted a single time. The chain couples TRBV21-1 to TRBJ1-1; the table calls TRBD1, which could not be checked here. TRBV21-1 is classified as a pseudogene. This CDR3 is 16 amino acids long. The CDR3 DNA is TGTGCCAGCAGCAATGGGGGGGACAGGGATTTTTCTGAAGCTTTCTTT. Protein product: CASSNGGDRDFSEAFF.

The chain recombines TRBV6-6 with TRBJ1-1, with a weak D call TRBD1 (5 bases). CDR1 is MNHNY, CDR2 SVGAGI, per germline (reference sequence). Trimming removed 0 bases from V and 7 bases from J, with 18 bases in between. The length of the CDR3 is 16 residues. As DNA, the CDR3 is TGTGCCAGCAGTTACTCGATTACGGGGGGGGATCGTGAAGCTTTCTTT. This translates into CASSYSITGGDREAFF.

The chain joins TRBV19 to TRBJ2-1; D possibly corresponds to TRBD1 (5 bases). Germline V CDR1 and CDR2: LNHDA, SQIVND (reference sequence). The CDR3 sequence is 16 residues long. The V end lost 6 bases, the J end lost 6 bases, and 21 bases lay between the germline ends. CDR3: CASRGPHGHQTNEQFF. The CDR3 bases are TGTGCCAGTAGAGGGCCCCATGGACACCAAACCAATGAGCAGTTCTTC.

The V and J genes are TRBV6-5 and TRBJ1-5, with a possible D match to TRBD1 (5 bases). V was shortened by 5 bases and J by 0 bases, with 11 bases between the two germline ends. Germline V gene lookup returns CDR1 MNHEY and CDR2 SVGAGI. This CDR3 has 15 amino acids. The CDR3 DNA reads TGTGCCAGCAGTCCCGGGACTTATAGCAATCAGCCCCAGCATTTT. It is translated as CASSPGTYSNQPQHF.

J is TRBJ1-1 and V is TRBV27; 8 bases fit TRBD1. The CDR3 runs 14 residues. V trimming: 8 bases; J trimming: 6 bases; junction bases outside the gene matches: 11. From germline, CDR1 is MNHEY and CDR2 SMNVEV (reference sequence). The CDR3 loop reads CASSGGASLPEAFF. CDR3 in DNA: TGTGCCAGCTCAGGGGGCGCGAGCCTCCCTGAAGCTTTCTTT.

The chain combines TRBV7-2 with TRBJ1-3; D is unresolved. V was cut by 5 bases and J by 4 bases, with 6 bases left in between. The CDR3 runs to 12 residues. Germline CDR1 SGHTA, CDR2 FQGNSA. The CDR3 here is CASSLPGNTIYF. The CDR3 nucleotides read TGTGCCAGCAGCCTCCCCGGAAACACCATATATTTT. Variable domain in full (rest from reference TRBV7-2 and TRBJ1-3): GAGVSQSPSNKVTEKGKDVELRCDPISGHTALYWYRQSLGQGLEFLIYFQGNSAPDKSGLPSDRFSAERTGGSVSTLTIQRTQQEDSAVYLCASSLPGNTIYFGEGSWLTVV.

The rearrangement joins TRBV18 to TRBJ2-2; possible D gene TRBD1, 6 bases. Germline CDR1 is KGHSH and CDR2 is LQKENI. The CDR3 is made up of 14 amino acids. V lost 8 bases, J lost 4 bases, and 14 bases lay in between. CDR3 bases: TGTGCCAGCCGCAGAACAGGGTCCACCGGGGAGCTGTTTTTT. Its protein product is CASRRTGSTGELFF.

This clone was counted a single time. The gene calls are TRBV19 and TRBJ1-2; 9 bases line up with TRBD1. This CDR3 is 16 amino acids long. In germline, CDR1 is LNHDA, CDR2 SQIVND (reference sequence). The V and J ends lost 3 bases and 2 bases, in that order; junction bases with no gene match: 7. The CDR3 region is CASSIEGTGSNYGYTF. The CDR3 DNA follows: TGTGCCAGTAGTATTGAAGGGACAGGGTCCAACTATGGCTACACCTTC.

The gene calls are TRBV7-2 and TRBJ2-1; 9 nucleotides match TRBD2. V gave up 5 bases and J gave up 2 bases; unmatched junction bases: 7. The CDR3 totals 16 residues. Germline CDR1 and CDR2: SGHTA and FQGNSA. CDR3 sequence (DNA): TGTGCCAGCAGCGGTGGAGCGGGGGGCCCCTACAATGAGCAGTTCTTC. Its protein product is CASSGGAGGPYNEQFF.

The chain recombines TRBV11-3 with TRBJ2-1, with D possibly TRBD2 on 7 matching bases. Germline CDR1 is SGHNT and CDR2 is YENEEA. The CDR3 totals 15 residues. V was pared by 1 base and J by 4 bases, with 11 bases between. CDR3 in DNA: TGTGCCAGCAGCTTAGCGGGGGGCGGATACAATGAGCAGTTCTTC. It is translated as CASSLAGGGYNEQFF. The full variable domain, in which reference TRBV11-3 and TRBJ2-1 provide the parts outside the CDR3, is EAGVVQSPRYKIIEKKQPVAFWCNPISGHNTLYWYLQNLGQGPELLIRYENEEAVDDSQLPKDRFSAERLKGVDSTLKIQPAELGDSAVYLCASSLAGGGYNEQFFGPGTRLTVL.

J is TRBJ2-1 and V is TRBV30; TRBD1 might be the D (6 bases). This CDR3 contains 20 residues. V lost 4 bases and J 7 bases, leaving 35 bases between the germline ends. Germline lookup yields CDR1 GTSNPN and CDR2 SVGIG (reference sequence). The CDR3 sequence: CAWTVRGGSPQHRFRNEQFF. The CDR3 DNA is TGTGCCTGGACCGTGCGTGGGGGCTCCCCCCAACATAGGTTCAGGAATGAGCAGTTCTTC.

This chain joins TRBV9 and TRBJ2-7; 9 nucleotides align to TRBD1. The CDR3 sequence is 14 residues long. Germline CDR1 reads SGDLS; CDR2 reads YYNGEE. V lost 0 bases and J lost 4; bases outside the gene matches: 2. The CDR3 DNA sequence: TGTGCCAGCAGCGTAGGGACAGGGGCATACGAGCAGTACTTC. Residues: CASSVGTGAYEQYF.

The sample holds one count of this clone. The chain links TRBV7-2 to TRBJ1-2; 8 nucleotides line up with TRBD1. V lost 5 bases and J lost 4; bases outside the gene matches: 12. Germline lookup yields CDR1 SGHTA and CDR2 FQGNSA. The CDR3 runs to 16 residues. CDR3 sequence: CASSPRLGQGPYGYTF. In DNA, the CDR3 is TGTGCCAGCAGCCCCCGGCTTGGACAGGGACCCTATGGCTACACCTTC.

The J gene is TRBJ2-5, the V gene TRBV5-6, with D unresolved. The ends were cut back, 1 base at V and 4 bases at J, with 8 bases in the middle. This CDR3 spans 13 amino acids. Germline V gene sequence: CDR1 SGHDT, CDR2 YYEEEE. Written as DNA, the CDR3 is TGTGCCAGCAGCTTGTACACCACAGAGACCCAGTACTTC. Protein sequence: CASSLYTTETQYF.

The count of this clone is one. Distinct nucleotide sequences in the sample also encode this CDR3. This chain links TRBV2 with TRBJ2-3, with TRBD2 matching 7 bases. Germline assignment: CDR1 SNHLY and CDR2 FYNNEI. With 1 base clipped from V and 5 bases from J, the junction kept 3 bases outside the gene matches. The CDR3 spans 14 residues. The CDR3 region is CASSEGPGGDTQYF. CDR3 in DNA: TGTGCCAGCAGTGAAGGGCCGGGAGGAGATACGCAGTATTTT.

The chain recombines TRBV4-2 with TRBJ1-6; D is uncertain. From germline, CDR1 is LGHNA and CDR2 YNFKEQ. V was shortened by 0 bases and J by 10 bases, with 10 bases between the two germline ends. The CDR3 sequence is 14 residues long. The CDR3 DNA is TGTGCCAGCAGCCAAGACAGGTTGAAATCACCCCTCCACTTT. Protein product: CASSQDRLKSPLHF.

The chain carries TRBV3-1 (or the pseudogene TRBV3-2) and TRBJ1-1, with D possibly being TRBD1 (5 bases). Germline CDR1 and CDR2: LGHDT and YNNKEL (reference sequence). Trimming removed 4 bases from V and 6 bases from J, with 12 bases in between. There are 13 residues in the CDR3. The CDR3 is CASSPKGSPEAFF. The CDR3 DNA reads as TGTGCCAGCAGCCCCAAGGGGTCGCCTGAAGCTTTCTTT.

The V and J genes are TRBV7-8 and TRBJ2-1; D possibly corresponds to TRBD2 (6 bases). This CDR3 spans 12 amino acids. Looked up from germline, CDR1 is SGHVS and CDR2 is FQNEAQ. Deletions cut 1 base from V and 15 bases from J, with 13 bases between. The CDR3 spells CASSLGREMLFF. As DNA, the CDR3 is TGTGCCAGCAGCTTAGGGAGGGAAATGCTGTTCTTC.

The rearrangement links TRBV3-1 (or the pseudogene TRBV3-2) to TRBJ2-5; 9 bases match TRBD1. Germline CDR1 and CDR2: LGHDT and YNNKEL (reference sequence). This CDR3 comprises 15 residues. V trimming: 6 bases; J trimming: 5 bases; junction bases outside the gene matches: 10. CDR3 amino acids: CASRGDRVVRETQYF. In nucleotides, the CDR3 is TGTGCCAGCAGGGGGGACAGGGTGGTTCGTGAGACCCAGTACTTC.

A few counts support this clone. This rearrangement joins TRBV5-1 to TRBJ1-2; perhaps TRBD1 as D (6 bases). This CDR3 has 14 residues. V lost 4 bases and J 4 bases, leaving 14 bases between the germline ends. Germline V gene lookup returns CDR1 SGHRS and CDR2 YFSETQ. The CDR3 nucleotides read TGCGCCAGCAGCACCGGACAGACCATCTATGGCTACACCTTC. As protein: CASSTGQTIYGYTF.

A few counts support this clone. The chain links TRBV29-1 to TRBJ1-2, with D possibly being TRBD1 (5 bases). Trimming took 8 bases from V and 5 from J, leaving 12 bases between them. Germline V gene data show CDR1 as SQVTM and CDR2 as ANQGSEA. The CDR3 is 11 residues long. This CDR3 is CSTWGLYGYTF. The CDR3 nucleotides read TGCAGCACTTGGGGCCTTTATGGCTACACCTTC.

The chain is built from TRBV10-2 and TRBJ2-4; 9 bases align to TRBD2. CDR3 length equals 16 residues. Germline V gene data show CDR1 as WSHSY and CDR2 as SAAADI. V shed 2 bases, J shed 8 bases, and the junction held 10 bases outside the gene matches. The CDR3 bases are TGCGCCAGCAGTGAGAGAGCGGGGGGACGAAAAGACATTCAGTACTTC. It is translated as CASSERAGGRKDIQYF.

The chain combines TRBV27 with TRBJ2-3, with D possibly TRBD2 on 6 matching bases. V gave up 5 bases and J gave up 1 base, with 13 bases separating them. Germline assignment: CDR1 MNHEY and CDR2 SMNVEV (reference sequence). This CDR3 contains 15 residues. The CDR3 bases are TGTGCCAGCAGTAGGAGGCCGGGGGGCACAGATACGCAGTATTTT. Its translation is CASSRRPGGTDTQYF.

This chain uses TRBV7-9 with TRBJ2-2; D possibly corresponds to TRBD2 (5 bases). CDR3 length equals 19 residues. The V and J ends lost 6 bases and 4 bases respectively, with 27 bases between them. The germline V gene encodes CDR1 SEHNR and CDR2 FQNEAQ (reference sequence). In nucleotides, the CDR3 is TGTGCCAGCAGTTCTACCCCGGGCGACTGGCGAAGCGGCACCGGGGAGCTGTTTTTT. It translates to CASSSTPGDWRSGTGELFF.

The V call is TRBV12-3 or TRBV12-4, the J call TRBJ2-3; D might be TRBD1 (5 bases). CDR3 length: 13 residues. V was clipped by 2 bases and J by 4 bases, with 7 bases between them. CDR3 amino acids: CASSLQGADTQYF. The CDR3 coding sequence is TGTGCCAGCAGTTTACAGGGTGCAGATACGCAGTATTTT.

The chain carries TRBV18 and TRBJ1-2, with 9 bases matching TRBD1. This CDR3 comprises 13 residues. Germline CDR1 KGHSH, CDR2 LQKENI. The J segment lost 6 bases and the V segment lost 5 bases, leaving 4 bases of the junction unmatched. The CDR3 DNA reads as TGTGCCAGCTCAACGGGACAGGGTGATGGCTACACCTTC. Translating it yields CASSTGQGDGYTF.

This chain joins TRBV5-1 and TRBJ1-4; possibly TRBD1 for D (6 bases). The CDR3 totals 16 residues. Trimming removed 5 bases from V and 0 bases from J, with 14 bases in between. Germline V lookup: CDR1 SGHRS, CDR2 YFSETQ. The CDR3 sequence is CASRSGQMTTNEKLFF. CDR3 bases: TGCGCCAGCAGATCGGGACAAATGACAACTAATGAAAAACTGTTTTTT.